This is a list of T cell receptor beta chains from one sample in a study of T-cell reconstitution after alpha-beta-depleted transplantation in children. TCRdb reprocessed the PCR reads with MiXCR, giving one entry per CDR3 protein. This sample has around 600,000 distinct CDR3 sequences; roughly 23% occur once, and the top ten carry less than 15%. This specimen consisted of PBMCs, mostly from graft donor cells, obtained 360 days after TCRalphabeta/CD19-depleted stem cell transplant. The origin of the receptors is a boy younger than two who had a stem cell transplant for acute myeloid leukemia, so the T cells may come from the graft donor. Each CDR3 is given with its conserved first and last residue. The D gene is left open where the match is weak. Part of the rows lack a size; the others show once, few, many or a class for expanded clones.

j_call v_call clone_size d_call cdr3_aa cdr3_nt
TRBJ2-4 TRBV5-6 - - CASSLRVNIQYF TGTGCCAGCAGCTTGAGGGTTAACATTCAGTACTTC
TRBJ2-3 TRBV28 - - CASSLEGFTQYF TGTGCCAGCAGTTTGGAAGGGTTTACGCAGTATTTT
TRBJ2-7 TRBV5-1 many TRBD1 CASSARTGTYEQYF TGCGCCAGCAGCGCGCGGACAGGCACCTACGAGCAGTACTTC
TRBJ2-3 TRBV29-1 - TRBD2 CSVGGTSGRRTDTQYF TGCAGCGTTGGGGGGACTAGCGGGCGACGCACAGATACGCAGTATTTT
TRBJ1-4 TRBV6-1 - - CATILKTNEKLFF TGTGCCACCATACTGAAGACTAATGAAAAACTGTTTTTT
TRBJ1-1 TRBV5-1 many - CASSLERTTEAFF TGCGCCAGCAGCTTGGAACGGACCACTGAAGCTTTCTTT
TRBJ1-5 TRBV29-1 few TRBD1 CSVIDRGNQPQHF TGCAGCGTTATAGACAGGGGAAATCAGCCCCAGCATTTT
TRBJ1-2 TRBV7-2 few TRBD1 CASSLRSRGQGGGYTF TGTGCCAGCAGCCTTCGCTCCCGGGGACAGGGAGGTGGCTACACCTTC
TRBJ1-1 TRBV12-3/TRBV12-4 many - CASSLRANTEAFF TGTGCCAGCAGTTTAAGGGCGAACACTGAAGCTTTCTTT
TRBJ2-1 TRBV9 many TRBD2 CASSVGLAGGLRNEQFF TGTGCCAGCAGCGTAGGGCTAGCGGGGGGGCTTCGCAATGAGCAGTTCTTC
TRBJ2-1 TRBV11-2 - - CASSPGPVAGADYNEQFF TGTGCCAGCAGCCCAGGTCCGGTCGCGGGGGCCGATTACAATGAGCAGTTCTTC
TRBJ2-1 TRBV6-5 - - CASSYSHITNEQFF TGTGCCAGCAGTTACTCGCACATTACAAATGAGCAGTTCTTC
TRBJ2-3 TRBV12-3/TRBV12-4 - TRBD2 CASSPIAGSDTQYF TGTGCCAGCAGTCCTATAGCGGGGTCAGATACGCAGTATTTT
TRBJ2-5 TRBV12-3/TRBV12-4 - - CASSLKGVEETQYF TGTGCCAGCAGCCTAAAAGGAGTAGAGGAGACCCAGTACTTC
TRBJ2-5 TRBV12-3/TRBV12-4 many TRBD1 CASSLGQGGGETQYF TGTGCCAGCAGTTTGGGACAGGGAGGGGGAGAGACCCAGTACTTC
TRBJ1-1 TRBV5-1 - - CASSLNLDSMAEAFF TGCGCCAGCAGCTTGAATCTAGACAGCATGGCTGAAGCTTTCTTT
TRBJ2-1 TRBV24-1 - - CATSDDDKARGEQFF TGTGCCACCAGTGATGACGACAAGGCGAGGGGTGAGCAGTTCTTC
TRBJ1-5 TRBV5-1 many - CASSLGYRVLHPSNQPQHF TGCGCCAGCAGCTTGGGGTACAGGGTGCTCCACCCCAGCAATCAGCCCCAGCATTTT
TRBJ1-1 TRBV12-3/TRBV12-4 many - CASSRPGEGDTEAFF TGTGCCAGCAGTCGCCCCGGGGAGGGTGACACTGAAGCTTTCTTT
TRBJ2-1 TRBV5-6 - TRBD1 CASSFGTADNEQFF TGTGCCAGCAGCTTCGGGACAGCGGACAATGAGCAGTTCTTC
TRBJ1-2 TRBV20-1 many - CSASLPENYGYTF TGCAGTGCTAGTCTCCCAGAGAACTATGGCTACACCTTC
TRBJ2-2 TRBV14 few TRBD2 CASSQDPGGASNTGELFF TGTGCCAGCAGCCAAGATCCCGGGGGGGCATCGAACACCGGGGAGCTGTTTTTT
TRBJ2-3 TRBV11-2 few - CASSTQGRVSTDTQYF TGTGCCAGCAGCACCCAGGGTAGGGTGAGCACAGATACGCAGTATTTT
TRBJ2-7 TRBV29-1 many - CSVEDQFEEGYEQYF TGCAGCGTTGAAGATCAATTCGAAGAGGGCTACGAGCAGTACTTC